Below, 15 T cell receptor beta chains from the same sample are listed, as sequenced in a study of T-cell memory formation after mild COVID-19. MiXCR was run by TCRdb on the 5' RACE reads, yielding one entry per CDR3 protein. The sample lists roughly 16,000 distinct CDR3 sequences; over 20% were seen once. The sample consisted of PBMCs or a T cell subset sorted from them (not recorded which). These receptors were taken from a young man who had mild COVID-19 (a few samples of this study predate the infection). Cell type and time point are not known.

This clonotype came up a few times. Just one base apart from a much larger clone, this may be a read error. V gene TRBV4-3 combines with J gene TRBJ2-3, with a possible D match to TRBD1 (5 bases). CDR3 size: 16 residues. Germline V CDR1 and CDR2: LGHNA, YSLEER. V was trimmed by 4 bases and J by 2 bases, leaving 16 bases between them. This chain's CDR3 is CASSPGGAGFTDTQYF. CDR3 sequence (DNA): TGCGCCAGCAGCCCAGGTGGGGCCGGGTTCACAGATACGCAGTATTTT.

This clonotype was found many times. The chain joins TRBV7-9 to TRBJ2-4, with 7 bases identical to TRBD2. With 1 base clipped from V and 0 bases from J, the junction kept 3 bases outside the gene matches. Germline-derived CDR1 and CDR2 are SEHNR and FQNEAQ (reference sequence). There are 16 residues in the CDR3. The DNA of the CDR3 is TGTGCCAGCAGCTTAGTAACGGGAGGAGCCAAAAACATTCAGTACTTC. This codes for CASSLVTGGAKNIQYF.

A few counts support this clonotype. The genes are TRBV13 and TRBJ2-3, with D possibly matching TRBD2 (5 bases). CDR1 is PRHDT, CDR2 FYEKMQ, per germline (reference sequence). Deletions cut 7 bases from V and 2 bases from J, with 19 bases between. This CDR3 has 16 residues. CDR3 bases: TGTGCCAGCAATCTCAGGTCGATGGGAGCCACAGATACGCAGTATTTT. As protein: CASNLRSMGATDTQYF.

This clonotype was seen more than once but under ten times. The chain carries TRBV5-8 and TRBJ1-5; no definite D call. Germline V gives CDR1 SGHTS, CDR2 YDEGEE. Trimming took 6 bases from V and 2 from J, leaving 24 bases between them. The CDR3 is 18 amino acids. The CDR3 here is CASNFGRGMSYGNQPQHF. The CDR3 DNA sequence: TGTGCCAGCAACTTTGGTCGAGGAATGAGTTACGGCAATCAGCCCCAGCATTTT.

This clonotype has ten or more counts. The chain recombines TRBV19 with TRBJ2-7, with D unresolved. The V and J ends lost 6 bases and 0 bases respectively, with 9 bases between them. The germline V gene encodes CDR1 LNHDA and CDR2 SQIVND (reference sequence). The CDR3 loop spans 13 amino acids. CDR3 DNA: TGTGCCAGTAGCGTCCAAAACTCCTACGAGCAGTACTTC. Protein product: CASSVQNSYEQYF.

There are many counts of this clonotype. In DNA form, the CDR3 reads TGTGCCAGCAGCCCATATCGGGACAGCCTGAACACTGAAGCTTTCTTT. This gives the protein CASSPYRDSLNTEAFF. V and J are TRBV7-6 and TRBJ1-1; 7 bases are a match to TRBD1. The junction had 9 bases not matched to a gene; V was cut back by 5 bases and J by 0 bases. Germline assignment: CDR1 SGHVS and CDR2 FNYEAQ. CDR3 size: 16 residues. Together with reference TRBV7-6 and TRBJ1-1, the CDR3 gives the full variable domain: GAGVSQSPRYKVTKRGQDVALRCDPISGHVSLYWYRQALGQGPEFLTYFNYEAQQDKSGLPNDRFSAERPEGSISTLTIQRTEQRDSAMYRCASSPYRDSLNTEAFFGQGTRLTVV.

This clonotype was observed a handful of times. The CDR3 protein is CASSPDRGYEQYF. The CDR3 DNA reads as TGTGCCAGCAGCCCCGATCGGGGGTACGAGCAGTACTTC. The rearrangement links TRBV7-8 to TRBJ2-7; D might be TRBD2 (6 bases). The ends were cut back, 5 bases at V and 4 bases at J, with 12 bases in the middle. CDR1 and CDR2 (germline): SGHVS, FQNEAQ. This CDR3 comprises 13 residues.

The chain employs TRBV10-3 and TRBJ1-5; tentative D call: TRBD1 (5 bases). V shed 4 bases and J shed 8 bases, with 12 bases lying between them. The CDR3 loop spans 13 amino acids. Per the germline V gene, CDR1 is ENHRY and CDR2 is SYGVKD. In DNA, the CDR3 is TGTGCCATCAGTGCCCTACGGGGGAAGCCCCAGCATTTT. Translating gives CAISALRGKPQHF.

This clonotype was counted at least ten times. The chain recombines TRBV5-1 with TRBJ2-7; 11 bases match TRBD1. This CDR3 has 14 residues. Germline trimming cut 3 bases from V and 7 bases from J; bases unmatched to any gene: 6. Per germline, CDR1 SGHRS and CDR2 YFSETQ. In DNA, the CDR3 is TGCGCCAGCAGCTCCGGGACAGGGGGTGAGGAGCAGTACTTC. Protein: CASSSGTGGEEQYF.

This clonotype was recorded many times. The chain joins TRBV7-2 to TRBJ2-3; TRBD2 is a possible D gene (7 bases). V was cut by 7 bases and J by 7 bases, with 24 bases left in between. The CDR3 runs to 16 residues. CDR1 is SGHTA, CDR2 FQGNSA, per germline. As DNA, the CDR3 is TGTGCCAGCAACCATCCAGCAGCAAGGGGGGGATATACGCAGTATTTT. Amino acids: CASNHPAARGGYTQYF.

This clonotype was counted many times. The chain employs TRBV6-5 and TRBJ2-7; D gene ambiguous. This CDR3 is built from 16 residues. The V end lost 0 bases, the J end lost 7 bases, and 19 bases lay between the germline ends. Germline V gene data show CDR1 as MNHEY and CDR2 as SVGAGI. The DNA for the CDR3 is TGTGCCAGCAGTTACTCGCCCCGGACGGTGGTTACGGAGCAGTACTTC. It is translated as CASSYSPRTVVTEQYF.

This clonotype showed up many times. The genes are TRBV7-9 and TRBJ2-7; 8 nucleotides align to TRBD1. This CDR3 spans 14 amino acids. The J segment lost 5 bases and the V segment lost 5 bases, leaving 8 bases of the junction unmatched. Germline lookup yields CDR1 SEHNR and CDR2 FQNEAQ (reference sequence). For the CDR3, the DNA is TGTGCCAGCAGCGCAGACAGGGGTCTCAACGAGCAGTACTTC. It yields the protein CASSADRGLNEQYF.

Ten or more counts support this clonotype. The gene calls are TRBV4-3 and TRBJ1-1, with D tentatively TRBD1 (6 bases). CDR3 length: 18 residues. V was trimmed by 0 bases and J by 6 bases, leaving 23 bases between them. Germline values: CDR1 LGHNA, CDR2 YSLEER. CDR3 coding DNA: TGCGCCAGCAGCCAAGAAGTCCAAACTACAGGGAGATACTCTGAAGCTTTCTTT. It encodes CASSQEVQTTGRYSEAFF.

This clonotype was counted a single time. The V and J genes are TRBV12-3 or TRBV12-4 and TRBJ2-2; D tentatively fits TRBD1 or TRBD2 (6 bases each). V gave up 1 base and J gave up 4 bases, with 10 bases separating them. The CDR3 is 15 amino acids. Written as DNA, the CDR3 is TGTGCCAGCAGTTTAGTCGGGGGCGGCACCGGGGAGCTGTTTTTT. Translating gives CASSLVGGGTGELFF.

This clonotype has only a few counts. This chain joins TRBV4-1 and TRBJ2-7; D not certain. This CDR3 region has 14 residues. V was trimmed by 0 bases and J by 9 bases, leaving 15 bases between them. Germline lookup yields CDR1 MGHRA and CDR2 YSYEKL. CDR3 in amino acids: CASSQDLVRDSQYF. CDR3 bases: TGCGCCAGCAGCCAAGATTTAGTTCGAGACTCGCAGTACTTC.